These 25 T cell receptor beta chains were sequenced from one sample in a study of shared T cell receptors in the human thymus. Some clones are missing from TCRdb's copy, which holds only in-frame ones; the method was immunoSEQ multiplex PCR. This sample has about 380,000 clones; about 95% occur once, and the top ten carry around 0.018%. Sequenced: thymocytes. The receptors were gathered from a human donor.

The V gene is TRBV29-1, the J gene TRBJ2-1; unclear D gene. The CDR3 runs 10 residues. Germline CDR1 and CDR2: SQVTM and ANQGSEA. V lost 5 bases, J lost 8 bases, and 7 bases lay in between. The chain's CDR3 is CSVPEDEQFF. The CDR3 DNA is TGCAGCGTTCCAGAGGATGAGCAGTTCTTC.

This chain links TRBV27 with TRBJ2-2, with 8 bases aligning to TRBD2. This CDR3 is built from 16 residues. V was clipped by 6 bases and J by 0 bases; unmatched bases: 6. Germline CDR1 and CDR2: MNHEY and SMNVEV (reference sequence). The CDR3 DNA sequence: TGTGCCAGCAGACTACGGGAGGGCACGAACACCGGGGAGCTGTTTTTT. Its translation is CASRLREGTNTGELFF.

V gene TRBV4-1 combines with J gene TRBJ1-5, with D tentatively TRBD1 (6 bases). The length of the CDR3 is 17 residues. Looked up from germline, CDR1 is MGHRA and CDR2 is YSYEKL. V shed 0 bases and J shed 5 bases, with 17 bases lying between them. The CDR3 DNA is TGCGCCAGCAGCCAAGATGGGACACGAGCTCGAGATCAGCCCCAGCATTTT. It encodes CASSQDGTRARDQPQHF.

This chain links TRBV9 with TRBJ2-1, with TRBD2 matching 10 bases. The length of the CDR3 is 17 residues. CDR1 and CDR2 (germline): SGDLS, YYNGEE. The V gene end was trimmed by 0 bases and the J gene end by 9 bases; junction bases not matched to a gene: 12. CDR3 coding DNA: TGTGCCAGCAGCGTAGGATCCGCCGGGACTAGCGATGGTGAGCAGTTCTTC. Amino acid sequence: CASSVGSAGTSDGEQFF.

The chain links TRBV19 to TRBJ2-2; 8 bases align to TRBD2. Germline V gene sequence: CDR1 LNHDA, CDR2 SQIVND (reference sequence). J was trimmed by 6 bases and V by 2 bases; bases with no gene match: 8. This CDR3 is 16 amino acids long. The CDR3 DNA reads as TGTGCCAGTAGTATACACGAGCGGGAGTCCTCCGGGGAGCTGTTTTTT. Translated: CASSIHERESSGELFF.

This clone came up once. This chain links TRBV9 with TRBJ1-1, with 7 bases identical to TRBD1. Losses at the gene ends were 0 bases for V and 6 bases for J; bases not matched to a gene: 8. The CDR3 loop spans 15 amino acids. Germline V lookup: CDR1 SGDLS, CDR2 YYNGEE. The CDR3 DNA reads as TGTGCCAGCAGCGTAGTTGACAGGGTGTTCGCTGAAGCTTTCTTT. It yields the protein CASSVVDRVFAEAFF. The variable domain in full, with the rest retrieved from reference TRBV9 and TRBJ1-1, is DSGVTQTPKHLITATGQRVTLRCSPRSGDLSVYWYQQSLDQGLQFLIQYYNGEERAKGNILERFSAQQFPDLHSELNLSSLELGDSALYFCASSVVDRVFAEAFFGQGTRLTVV.

The gene calls are TRBV28 and TRBJ2-7; D gene unclear. The CDR3 consists of 9 residues. Germline V gives CDR1 MDHEN, CDR2 SYDVKM. V lost 6 bases to trimming and J lost 6 bases, with 3 bases between them. CDR3 sequence: CASRAEQYF. The DNA for the CDR3 is TGTGCCAGCAGGGCCGAGCAGTACTTC.

The rearrangement uses TRBV7-9 and TRBJ2-7; no clear D. V lost 1 base to trimming and J lost 4 bases, with 5 bases between them. CDR1 is SEHNR and CDR2 is FQNEAQ in the germline V gene (reference sequence). This CDR3 region has 12 residues. The CDR3 loop is CASSLGQYEQYF. DNA for the CDR3: TGTGCCAGCAGCTTAGGACAATACGAGCAGTACTTC.

CDR3 residues: CASQTGDGRGKFNEQFF. CDR3 coding DNA: TGTGCCAGCCAAACTGGGGACGGCAGGGGGAAGTTCAATGAGCAGTTCTTC. The chain uses TRBV28 and TRBJ2-1; 7 bases fit TRBD1. This CDR3 has 17 residues. V gave up 8 bases and J gave up 6 bases; unmatched junction bases: 19. Per the germline V gene, CDR1 is MDHEN and CDR2 is SYDVKM.

The rearrangement uses TRBV10-2 and TRBJ2-7; D uncertain. The CDR3 is 15 amino acids. The V end was cut by 7 bases, the J end by 3 bases, with 19 bases between. The germline CDR1 and CDR2 sequences are WSHSY and SAAADI. The CDR3 region is CASKPHYGPSYEQYF. The CDR3 DNA is TGCGCCAGCAAGCCCCACTATGGTCCAAGCTACGAGCAGTACTTC.

This chain uses TRBV27 with TRBJ2-1, with 10 positions matching TRBD2. Germline trimming cut 6 bases from V and 6 bases from J; bases unmatched to any gene: 2. Germline lookup yields CDR1 MNHEY and CDR2 SMNVEV (reference sequence). The CDR3 is made up of 13 amino acids. The CDR3 protein is CASSPSGSNEQFF. In DNA form, the CDR3 reads TGTGCCAGCAGCCCTAGCGGGAGCAATGAGCAGTTCTTC.

The rearrangement joins TRBV7-9 to TRBJ2-1; 11 bases agree with TRBD2. The CDR3 is 16 residues long. Germline V gene lookup returns CDR1 SEHNR and CDR2 FQNEAQ (reference sequence). V lost 6 bases, J lost 5 bases, and 9 bases stayed unmatched. CDR3: CASSYAPGLADNEQFF. CDR3 nucleotide sequence: TGTGCCAGCAGTTACGCACCGGGACTAGCGGACAATGAGCAGTTCTTC.

This chain connects TRBV27 to TRBJ1-4; D might be TRBD1 (5 bases). Trimming shortened V by 7 bases and J by 3 bases, and 12 bases separated the two germline ends. This CDR3 contains 14 residues. The germline V gene encodes CDR1 MNHEY and CDR2 SMNVEV (reference sequence). CDR3 amino acids: CASTQGAANEKLFF. CDR3 bases: TGTGCCAGCACTCAAGGGGCCGCTAATGAAAAACTGTTTTTT.

The chain recombines TRBV27 with TRBJ2-2; D may correspond to TRBD1 or TRBD2 (5 bases each). The germline gives CDR1 MNHEY, CDR2 SMNVEV (reference sequence). CDR3 length: 19 amino acids. V was shortened by 3 bases and J by 3 bases, with 23 bases between the two germline ends. CDR3 in DNA: TGTGCCAGCAGTTTCGGCCCCCCCGGGGCTCCTACCTACACCGGGGAGCTGTTTTTT. Its protein is CASSFGPPGAPTYTGELFF.

The gene calls are TRBV7-2 and TRBJ2-5, with D unresolved. V was pared by 3 bases and J by 2 bases, with 10 bases between. This CDR3 region has 14 residues. From germline, CDR1 is SGHTA and CDR2 FQGNSA. CDR3 DNA sequence: TGTGCCAGCAGCTTGCACCGTGCACAAGAGACCCAGTACTTC. It specifies CASSLHRAQETQYF.

This clone was observed once. V usage is TRBV9 and J usage is TRBJ1-1; tentatively, D is TRBD1 (6 bases). Trimming left V 5 bases short and J 6 bases short, with 17 bases between. Per the germline V gene, CDR1 is SGDLS and CDR2 is YYNGEE. This CDR3 has 14 residues. CDR3 loop: CASRPPQGLSEAFF. The CDR3 nucleotides read TGTGCCAGCAGACCACCACAGGGACTCTCTGAAGCTTTCTTT.

The chain combines TRBV9 with TRBJ2-1; tentatively, D is TRBD2 (5 bases). This CDR3 contains 14 residues. Deletions cut 0 bases from V and 5 bases from J, with 9 bases between. Germline-derived CDR1 and CDR2 are SGDLS and YYNGEE. CDR3 sequence: CASSVVPADNEQFF. The CDR3 DNA follows: TGTGCCAGCAGCGTAGTTCCAGCGGACAATGAGCAGTTCTTC. Combining the CDR3 with reference TRBV9 and TRBJ2-1 gives the whole variable domain DSGVTQTPKHLITATGQRVTLRCSPRSGDLSVYWYQQSLDQGLQFLIQYYNGEERAKGNILERFSAQQFPDLHSELNLSSLELGDSALYFCASSVVPADNEQFFGPGTRLTVL.

The chain joins TRBV28 to TRBJ1-5, with TRBD1 matching over 7 bases. Germline CDR1 reads MDHEN; CDR2 reads SYDVKM. With V trimmed by 5 bases and J by 6 bases, 19 bases remained unmatched. There are 18 residues in the CDR3. The DNA of the CDR3 is TGTGCCAGCAGTCCTCAAATCCTCGACAGGGCGAGGGGTCAGCCCCAGCATTTT. It specifies CASSPQILDRARGQPQHF.

The gene calls are TRBV28 and TRBJ2-2; a possible D gene is TRBD1 (6 bases). In germline, CDR1 is MDHEN, CDR2 SYDVKM. Trimming removed 4 bases at V and 5 bases at J, with 8 bases between. CDR3 length: 13 amino acids. The CDR3 sequence: CASSYRVTGELFF. For the CDR3, the DNA is TGTGCCAGCAGTTACAGGGTTACCGGGGAGCTGTTTTTT.

The chain links TRBV29-1 to TRBJ1-2; a weak D match, TRBD1 (5 bases). This CDR3 spans 17 amino acids. V was pared by 3 bases and J by 0 bases, with 20 bases between. Germline V gene lookup returns CDR1 SQVTM and CDR2 ANQGSEA. CDR3 nucleotide sequence: TGCAGCGTTGATATTGACACAGGAAGGGAGGCTAACTATGGCTACACCTTC. This translates into CSVDIDTGREANYGYTF.

This sequence joins TRBV5-1 and TRBJ2-7, with 16 bases matching TRBD2. CDR1 is SGHRS and CDR2 is YFSETQ in the germline V gene. The V gene end was trimmed by 0 bases and the J gene end by 4 bases; junction bases not matched to a gene: 7. The CDR3 totals 18 residues. The CDR3 DNA is TGCGCCAGCAGCTTGGAGGGACTAGCGGGAGGGCCCGGGTACGAGCAGTACTTC. Translation gives CASSLEGLAGGPGYEQYF.

The chain is built from TRBV6-1 and TRBJ1-1; tentatively, D is TRBD1 (6 bases). Trimming shortened V by 1 base and J by 1 base, and 10 bases separated the two germline ends. The V gene's germline CDR1 is MNHNS and CDR2 SASEGT. The CDR3 runs to 15 residues. The CDR3 DNA sequence: TGTGCCAGCAGTGAAGTTCAGGGGAGGAACACTGAAGCTTTCTTT. Protein: CASSEVQGRNTEAFF.

J is TRBJ2-7 and V is TRBV4-2; no definite D call. The germline CDR1 and CDR2 sequences are LGHNA and YNFKEQ. The ends were cut back, 0 bases at V and 4 bases at J, with 22 bases in the middle. The CDR3 extends over 18 amino acids. CDR3: CASSQDWATVPPAYEQYF. For the CDR3, the DNA is TGTGCCAGCAGCCAAGACTGGGCAACCGTCCCCCCCGCTTACGAGCAGTACTTC.

The chain links TRBV13 to TRBJ2-3, with no clear D. CDR3 length: 12 amino acids. Per germline, CDR1 PRHDT and CDR2 FYEKMQ (reference sequence). V lost 3 bases and J 5 bases, leaving 6 bases between the germline ends. DNA of the CDR3: TGTGCCAGCAGCTTGGCTCAAGATACGCAGTATTTT. Translating it yields CASSLAQDTQYF.

This chain uses TRBV7-9 with TRBJ1-2; D gene unclear. CDR1 is SEHNR, CDR2 FQNEAQ, per germline (reference sequence). Trimming removed 2 bases at V and 6 bases at J, with 16 bases between. CDR3 size: 15 residues. Written as DNA, the CDR3 is TGTGCCAGCAGCTTAAGGCGGGAGGGAAGGCATGGCTACACCTTC. It yields the protein CASSLRREGRHGYTF.